This is a list of T cell receptor beta chains from one sample in a study of T cells in Graves' hyperthyroidism and ophthalmopathy. TCRdb called the multiplex PCR reads again in MiXCR, with one record for every CDR3 protein. The table lists fewer than 350,000 distinct CDR3 sequences, roughly 13% of them singletons. The sample consisted of blood. The origin of the receptors is a woman aged 30 to 39 with Graves' hyperthyroidism that later progressed to Graves' ophthalmopathy. The CDR3 runs from the conserved cysteine through the conserved F or W. The D gene is left open where the match is weak. Clone size is given as once, few, many, or a class for an expanded clone.

J gene	clone size	D gene	V gene	CDR3 protein	CDR3 DNA
TRBJ2-7	many	-	TRBV6-2/TRBV6-3	CASSYSFYEQYF	TGTGCCAGCAGTTACTCGTTCTACGAGCAGTACTTC
TRBJ2-7	many	-	TRBV6-1	CASSYLVSYEQYF	TGTGCCAGCAGTTACCTAGTTTCCTACGAGCAGTACTTC
TRBJ2-1	few	-	TRBV19	CASTPSGAGNEQFF	TGTGCCAGTACCCCGTCCGGGGCCGGGAATGAGCAGTTCTTC
TRBJ2-7	many	TRBD2	TRBV7-2	CASSPGGWEQYF	TGTGCCAGCAGCCCGGGGGGGTGGGAGCAGTACTTC
TRBJ1-2	once	-	TRBV9	CASSPGSFYGYTF	TGTGCCAGCAGCCCCGGGAGTTTCTATGGCTACACCTTC
TRBJ2-7	many	-	TRBV7-2	CASSSMSSYEQYF	TGTGCCAGCAGCTCAATGAGCTCCTACGAGCAGTACTTC
TRBJ1-5	few	-	TRBV19	CASSIEGSSQPQHF	TGTGCCAGTAGTATAGAGGGCTCCTCTCAGCCCCAGCATTTT
TRBJ2-7	many	TRBD2	TRBV7-2	CASTLLTSGSIYEQYF	TGTGCCAGCACCCTTCTGACTAGCGGGTCAATCTACGAGCAGTACTTC
TRBJ2-1	many	TRBD2	TRBV28	CASSLTLAGFSEQFF	TGTGCCAGCAGTTTAACATTAGCGGGGTTCTCTGAGCAGTTCTTC
TRBJ2-7	many	-	TRBV6-2/TRBV6-3	CASSYSEYEQYF	TGTGCCAGCAGTTACTCTGAATACGAGCAGTACTTC
TRBJ2-6	many	-	TRBV28	CASSRGQHSGANVLTF	TGTGCCAGCAGCCGCGGACAACACTCTGGGGCCAACGTCCTGACTTTC
TRBJ1-1	many	-	TRBV27	CASSWGLGGSEAFF	TGTGCCAGCAGTTGGGGGCTAGGGGGGTCTGAAGCTTTCTTT
TRBJ2-6	few	-	TRBV19	CASSIGRRSGANVLTF	TGTGCCAGTAGTATCGGACGCCGCTCTGGGGCCAACGTCCTGACTTTC
TRBJ2-4	many	-	TRBV6-2/TRBV6-3	CASSYNVGTDIQYF	TGTGCCAGCAGTTACAATGTCGGGACGGACATTCAGTACTTC
TRBJ2-2	many	-	TRBV7-2	CASPLFRTGELFF	TGTGCCAGCCCCCTCTTTCGCACCGGGGAGCTGTTTTTT
TRBJ2-1	many	TRBD2	TRBV19	CASSTLRTSGSKDEQFF	TGTGCCAGTAGTACACTGAGGACTAGCGGGAGTAAAGATGAGCAGTTCTTC
TRBJ1-5	many	-	TRBV7-3	CASSLFLRHSNQPQHF	TGTGCCAGCAGCTTATTCCTCAGGCATAGCAATCAGCCCCAGCATTTT
TRBJ2-5	many	-	TRBV13	CASSLEQAPETQYF	TGTGCCAGCAGCTTAGAACAGGCCCCCGAGACCCAGTACTTC